The 27 T cell receptor beta chains in this list originate from one sample, sequenced in a study of blood T cell repertoires in COVID-19. Assay: immunoSEQ multiplex PCR; the TCRdb copy retains only in-frame clones and omits some. Altogether under 150,000 clones are present, around 85% being singletons, with the ten largest covering just over 5.5%. The sequenced sample consisted of peripheral blood. These receptors came from a woman aged 60-70 years with COVID-19, enrolled during active disease.

This clone has only one observation. The rearrangement joins TRBV9 to TRBJ2-2; D might be TRBD1 (6 bases). Trimming stripped 4 bases from V and 2 bases from J, with 12 bases between. Germline V gene sequence: CDR1 SGDLS, CDR2 YYNGEE. CDR3 size: 15 residues. CDR3: CASSPGTLNTGELFF. CDR3 nucleotides: TGTGCCAGCAGCCCTGGGACACTCAACACCGGGGAGCTGTTTTTT.

The chain carries TRBV4-3 and TRBJ2-2; the match to TRBD1 covers 9 bases. Germline V CDR1 and CDR2: LGHNA, YSLEER. Germline trimming cut 4 bases from V and 6 bases from J; bases unmatched to any gene: 9. The CDR3 has 16 amino acids. CDR3 bases: TGCGCCAGCAGCCTCGGGACAGGGCAATGGGCCGGGGAGCTGTTTTTT. The encoded protein is CASSLGTGQWAGELFF.

The chain carries TRBV5-4 and TRBJ2-3, with 7 bases identical to TRBD1. V was clipped by 0 bases and J by 4 bases; unmatched bases: 2. CDR1 SGHNT and CDR2 YYREEE come from the germline V gene (reference sequence). The CDR3 covers 14 residues. CDR3 DNA sequence: TGTGCCAGCAGCTTGGGGCAGGGGGCAGATACGCAGTATTTT. Encoded protein: CASSLGQGADTQYF.

The CDR3 sequence is CSALTGEGRTEAFF. The CDR3 DNA follows: TGCAGCGCCCTAACAGGGGAAGGGCGCACTGAAGCTTTCTTT. This chain joins TRBV29-1 and TRBJ1-1, with 7 bases matching TRBD1. This CDR3 region has 14 residues. Unmatched junction bases numbered 12, after V lost 7 bases and J lost 4 bases. Germline-derived CDR1 and CDR2 are SQVTM and ANQGSEA.

The rearrangement joins TRBV5-1 to TRBJ2-3; 12 bases are shared with TRBD2. Germline V gene sequence: CDR1 SGHRS, CDR2 YFSETQ. This CDR3 contains 18 residues. Unmatched junction bases numbered 6, after V lost 0 bases and J lost 1 base. This chain's CDR3 is CASSLGLAGAGGTDTQYF. For the CDR3, the DNA is TGCGCCAGCAGCTTGGGACTAGCGGGGGCTGGGGGCACAGATACGCAGTATTTT.

This chain connects TRBV5-5 to TRBJ2-3; D is possibly TRBD1 (6 bases). The germline V and J ends were trimmed by 4 bases and 1 base, with 16 bases remaining between them. Looked up from germline, CDR1 is SGHKS and CDR2 is YYEKEE (reference sequence). CDR3 length: 16 amino acids. This CDR3 reads CASSPPRDMGTDTQYF. The CDR3 DNA is TGTGCCAGCAGCCCCCCCCGGGACATGGGCACAGATACGCAGTATTTT.

This clone was observed once. V is TRBV28 and J is TRBJ2-5; TRBD1 matches at 7 bases. The CDR3 totals 15 residues. Germline V gives CDR1 MDHEN, CDR2 SYDVKM. V gave up 1 base and J gave up 5 bases; unmatched junction bases: 7. CDR3 coding DNA: TGTGCCAGCAGTTTATCCCTGGCCAGGGGGGAGACCCAGTACTTC. This translates into CASSLSLARGETQYF.

The V gene is TRBV11-2, the J gene TRBJ1-2, with TRBD1 matching 7 bases. The length of the CDR3 is 14 residues. CDR1 and CDR2 (germline): SGHAT, FQNNGV. Trimming at V came to 1 base and at J to 6 bases, leaving 5 bases not matched to a gene. The CDR3 spells CASSLVTGVDGYTF. The DNA of the CDR3 is TGTGCCAGCAGCTTAGTAACAGGGGTAGATGGCTACACCTTC.

The chain is built from TRBV25-1 and TRBJ1-2; D is perhaps TRBD1 (6 bases). The CDR3 length is 14 residues. V was cut by 6 bases and J by 8 bases, with 19 bases left in between. In germline, CDR1 is MGHDK, CDR2 SYGVNS. Here the CDR3 reads CASSAAGGLRGYTF. The CDR3 DNA is TGTGCCAGCAGCGCAGCGGGGGGGCTAAGGGGCTACACCTTC.

This chain uses TRBV5-1 with TRBJ2-6, with D unclear. This CDR3 contains 15 residues. V lost 1 base, J lost 0 bases, and 5 bases lay in between. CDR1 and CDR2 (germline): SGHRS, YFSETQ. As DNA, the CDR3 is TGCGCCAGCAGCTTGTCGGGCTCTGGGGCCAACGTCCTGACTTTC. It specifies CASSLSGSGANVLTF.

This clone was counted a few times. The chain carries TRBV7-2 and TRBJ1-5, with 7 bases fitting TRBD1. V shed 5 bases and J 5 bases; nucleotides not matched to a gene: 9. This CDR3 is 15 amino acids long. Germline-derived CDR1 and CDR2 are SGHTA and FQGNSA. The CDR3 loop reads CASSRDGQDHQPQHF. The DNA of the CDR3 is TGTGCCAGCAGCCGCGACGGACAGGACCATCAGCCCCAGCATTTT.

The chain joins TRBV7-3 to TRBJ1-1, with 11 bases lining up with TRBD1. Trimming removed 5 bases from V and 3 bases from J; junction bases left unmatched: 8. CDR1 is SGHTA and CDR2 is FQGTGA in the germline V gene. The CDR3 spans 16 residues. The CDR3 DNA follows: TGTGCCAGCAGCCCTTACGGGACAGGGGGACACACTGAAGCTTTCTTT. It specifies CASSPYGTGGHTEAFF.

Here the CDR3 DNA reads TGTGCCAGCAGTTACTCCGGCAGGGGGGACACAGATACGCAGTATTTT. It codes for CASSYSGRGDTDTQYF. The chain carries TRBV6-6 and TRBJ2-3; the D gene is possibly TRBD1 (7 bases). The V end lost 0 bases, the J end lost 2 bases, and 12 bases lay between the germline ends. The CDR3 has 16 residues. CDR1 and CDR2 from the germline V gene are MNHNY and SVGAGI (reference sequence).

The chain carries TRBV18 and TRBJ1-5; a possible D gene is TRBD1 (5 bases). CDR1 and CDR2 from the germline V gene are KGHSH and LQKENI. The V gene lost 2 bases and the J gene lost 4 bases, with 9 bases spanning the gap. The CDR3 contains 14 residues. The CDR3 here is CASSPKAGNQPQHF. The CDR3 coding sequence is TGTGCCAGCTCACCAAAGGCAGGGAATCAGCCCCAGCATTTT.

The chain links TRBV5-4 to TRBJ1-3; a weak D match, TRBD1 (5 bases). CDR1 and CDR2 from the germline V gene are SGHNT and YYREEE (reference sequence). The germline V and J ends were trimmed by 3 bases and 3 bases, with 13 bases remaining between them. The CDR3 is made up of 15 amino acids. CDR3 in amino acids: CASSSQTGVGNTIYF. For the CDR3, the DNA is TGTGCCAGCAGCTCCCAGACGGGGGTTGGAAACACCATATATTTT.

This chain links TRBV10-3 with TRBJ2-1; 10 nucleotides agree with TRBD1. The CDR3 contains 14 residues. Germline V lookup: CDR1 ENHRY, CDR2 SYGVKD. V lost 10 bases, J lost 8 bases, and 11 bases stayed unmatched. The CDR3 is CATRPGQGRYEQFF. CDR3 nucleotide sequence: TGTGCCACCCGACCGGGACAGGGGAGATATGAGCAGTTCTTC.

This clone was seen more than once but under ten times. The rearrangement uses TRBV5-4 and TRBJ2-7; perhaps TRBD2 as D (5 bases). V shed 2 bases and J shed 4 bases, with 16 bases lying between them. Germline CDR1 reads SGHNT; CDR2 reads YYREEE (reference sequence). There are 15 residues in the CDR3. CDR3 region: CASSLGGPPGYEQYF. Written as DNA, the CDR3 is TGTGCCAGCAGCTTAGGCGGCCCCCCGGGGTACGAGCAGTACTTC.

This chain links TRBV10-1 with TRBJ2-7; D not certain. Germline V gene sequence: CDR1 WNHNN, CDR2 SYGVQD (reference sequence). The CDR3 runs to 13 residues. V was shortened by 3 bases and J by 2 bases, with 8 bases between the two germline ends. This CDR3 reads CASSDGGTYEQYF. The CDR3 nucleotides read TGCGCCAGCAGTGATGGCGGTACCTACGAGCAGTACTTC.

This rearrangement joins TRBV13 to TRBJ2-3; 13 bases align to TRBD2. The germline CDR1 and CDR2 sequences are PRHDT and FYEKMQ (reference sequence). Trimming took 4 bases from V and 2 from J; bases not matched to a gene: 3. The CDR3 length is 16 residues. The CDR3, as DNA: TGTGCCAGCAGCTCACTAGCGGGGGGGATCACAGATACGCAGTATTTT. Its translation is CASSSLAGGITDTQYF.

This rearrangement joins TRBV29-1 to TRBJ2-6; TRBD1 matches 7 bases. Germline values: CDR1 SQVTM, CDR2 ANQGSEA. J lost 0 bases, V lost 6 bases, and 2 bases had no gene match. CDR3 length equals 14 residues. CDR3 protein: CSVRQGSGANVLTF. The CDR3 DNA is TGCAGCGTCAGACAGGGCTCTGGGGCCAACGTCCTGACTTTC.

This chain joins TRBV5-5 and TRBJ2-3, with TRBD1 identical over 8 bases. The CDR3 contains 15 residues. The germline gives CDR1 SGHKS, CDR2 YYEKEE (reference sequence). The ends lost 2 bases at V and 3 bases at J; junction bases unmatched: 5. CDR3 bases: TGTGCCAGCAGCTTTGCAGGGGGCGCAACAGATACGCAGTATTTT. As protein: CASSFAGGATDTQYF.

The gene calls are TRBV6-5 and TRBJ1-1; 9 bases line up with TRBD1. The CDR3 totals 15 residues. Germline CDR1 and CDR2: MNHEY and SVGAGI. Losses at the gene ends were 6 bases for V and 6 bases for J; bases not matched to a gene: 11. In nucleotides, the CDR3 is TGTGCCAGCAGCGGACAGGGGAATATAATCTCTGAAGCTTTCTTT. Protein: CASSGQGNIISEAFF.

This sequence joins TRBV29-1 and TRBJ1-3; D remains unclear. Germline CDR1 is SQVTM and CDR2 is ANQGSEA. Trimming pared 4 bases from V and 4 bases from J, leaving 8 bases between. CDR3 length equals 12 residues. The DNA for the CDR3 is TGCAGCGTTGCTGTCGGGGGAAACACCATATATTTT. As protein: CSVAVGGNTIYF.

This clone was recorded a few times. This chain links TRBV28 with TRBJ1-1; tentative D call: TRBD1 (6 bases). Germline-derived CDR1 and CDR2 are MDHEN and SYDVKM. The CDR3 has 13 amino acids. V lost 3 bases, J lost 4 bases, and 9 bases lay in between. CDR3 region: CASSFGGLTEAFF. Here the CDR3 DNA reads TGTGCCAGCAGTTTCGGGGGGCTCACTGAAGCTTTCTTT. The full variable domain, rest sourced from reference TRBV28 and TRBJ1-1, is DVKVTQSSRYLVKRTGEKVFLECVQDMDHENMFWYRQDPGLGLRLIYFSYDVKMKEKGDIPEGYSVSREKKERFSLILESASTNQTSMYLCASSFGGLTEAFFGQGTRLTVV.

The chain combines TRBV5-1 with TRBJ1-1, with TRBD1 matching over 8 bases. V shed 3 bases, J shed 0 bases, and the junction held 16 bases outside the gene matches. The CDR3 consists of 19 residues. In germline, CDR1 is SGHRS, CDR2 YFSETQ. CDR3 amino acids: CASSSRGPTNGYLNTEAFF. In DNA, the CDR3 is TGCGCCAGCAGCTCCAGGGGGCCTACGAACGGGTACTTGAACACTGAAGCTTTCTTT.

The V gene is TRBV5-5, the J gene TRBJ2-6, with a possible D match to TRBD1 (5 bases). V was pared by 0 bases and J by 1 base, with 11 bases between. The CDR3 has 17 residues. Germline-derived CDR1 and CDR2 are SGHKS and YYEKEE (reference sequence). The CDR3 DNA reads as TGTGCCAGCAGCTTGGGCAGGGAAATATCTGGGGCCAACGTCCTGACTTTC. Translated: CASSLGREISGANVLTF.

V usage is TRBV24-1 and J usage is TRBJ2-7, with unresolved D. Germline-derived CDR1 and CDR2 are KGHDR and SFDVKD. The CDR3 contains 13 residues. The V and J ends lost 4 bases and 0 bases respectively, with 6 bases between them. The CDR3 nucleotides are TGTGCCACCAGTGACCCTAGCTCCTACGAGCAGTACTTC. Its protein is CATSDPSSYEQYF.